This record covers a single T cell receptor (beta chain). The antigen is unknown. Repertoires were generated with immunoSEQ multiplex PCR, while TCRdb's copy carries only in-frame clones and drops some. This table holds roughly 77,000 clones, approximately 90% found once. CDR3 length: 14 amino acids. V lost 4 bases to trimming and J lost 2 bases; unmatched junction nucleotides: 1. Germline CDR1 and CDR2: LNHDA and SQIVND (reference sequence). These data are taken from a study of T cells in localized non-small cell lung cancer. Findings and limits, study-wide: Median detection of top 100 tumor clones in adjacent lung was approximately 50 clones. Only one tumor region went through sequencing, so heterogeneity may still be there.

The chain carries TRBV19 and TRBJ1-4; 7 bases are a match to TRBD1. This TCR was recovered from a woman aged 35 to 75 with stage I squamous cell lung carcinoma. The sample here was peripheral blood, taken before any cancer treatment. CDR3 sequence (DNA): TGTGCCAGTAGTAAGACAGGGACTAATGAAAAACTGTTTTTT. The encoded protein is CASSKTGTNEKLFF.